The clone carrying this TCR beta chain came up many times. One end of the junction does not line up with germline, which may come from a read error. The source of the sample is a study of identical twins. Via MiXCR, TCRdb re-called the 5' RACE reads, giving one row per CDR3 protein. Here the sample spans about 1.7 million distinct CDR3 sequences, less than 40% being singletons. This CDR3 is built from 14 residues. Germline CDR1 and CDR2: LGHDT and YNNKEL (reference sequence). The specimen sequenced was cord blood. The source of this sequence is a newborn girl in good health. The chain carries TRBV3-1 and TRBJ2-1; D possibly corresponds to TRBD1 (5 bases). CDR3 DNA: TGCGCCAGCAGCCAATTCGACAGATACAATGAGCAGTTCTTC. It codes for CASSQFDRYNEQFF.